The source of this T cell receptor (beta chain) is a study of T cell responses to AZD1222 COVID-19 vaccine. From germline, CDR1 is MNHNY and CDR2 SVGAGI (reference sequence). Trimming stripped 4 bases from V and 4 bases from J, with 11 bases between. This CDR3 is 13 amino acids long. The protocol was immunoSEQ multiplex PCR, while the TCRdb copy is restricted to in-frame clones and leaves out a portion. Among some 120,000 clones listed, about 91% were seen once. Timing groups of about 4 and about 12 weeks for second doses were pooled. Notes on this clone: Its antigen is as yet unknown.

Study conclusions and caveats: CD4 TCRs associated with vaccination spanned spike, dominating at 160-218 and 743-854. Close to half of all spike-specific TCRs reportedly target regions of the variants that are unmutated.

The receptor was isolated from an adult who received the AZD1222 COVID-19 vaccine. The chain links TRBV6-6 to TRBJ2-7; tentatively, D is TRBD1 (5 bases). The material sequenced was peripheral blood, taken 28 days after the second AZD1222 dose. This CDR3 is CASSLDKRYEQYF. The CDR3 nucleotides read TGTGCCAGCAGTTTGGACAAAAGATACGAGCAGTACTTC.